The TCR beta chain under discussion was sequenced for a study of T cells in Graves' hyperthyroidism and ophthalmopathy. The CDR3 has 13 residues. With V trimmed by 3 bases and J by 5 bases, 4 bases remained unmatched. Study-wide results and caveats: Blood also showed most of the thyroid clonotypes that were expanded above 0.001.

What was amplified from RNA transcripts were TCR beta CDR3 regions. Primed by the HTBI set, a first-round RT-PCR was run on the TCR CDR3. MiXCR, run by TCRdb on the multiplex PCR reads, gives a single entry per CDR3 protein. Among about 380,000 distinct CDR3 sequences listed, 15% to 20% were seen once. This clonotype was recorded many times. The target antigen is unknown. Each ophthalmopathy patient scored at least 3 on the Clinical Activity Score and at least 4 on NOSPECS grade, with duration under 3 months. Each diagnosis drew on symptoms, thyroxine, TRAb, thyroid ultrasound and orbital computed tomography findings. Extraction of PBMCs used about 9.2 ml of fresh peripheral blood.

Material for sequencing was blood. The genes are TRBV12-3 or TRBV12-4 and TRBJ2-7, with 7 bases that match TRBD1. This clonotype was sampled from a man aged 18 to 30 with Graves' ophthalmopathy. The CDR3 sequence is CASSFEGADEQYF. CDR3 DNA: TGTGCCAGCAGTTTTGAGGGGGCAGACGAGCAGTACTTC.